This T cell receptor (beta chain) was found in a study of blood T cell repertoires in COVID-19. Study summary: Samples of COVID-19 (acute and convalescent) were obtained from the United States, Italy and Spain.

This CDR3 has 16 residues. Germline assignment: CDR1 PRHDT and CDR2 FYEKMQ (reference sequence). The V gene lost 5 bases and the J gene lost 0 bases, with 14 bases spanning the gap. Using immunoSEQ multiplex PCR, the repertoire was profiled, and TCRdb retains in-frame clones only, with some absent. The table lists roughly 140,000 clones, 75% to 85% of them singletons. This sequence originates from a woman in her fifties or sixties with acute or convalescent COVID-19. V and J are TRBV13 and TRBJ2-1; possible D gene TRBD2, 6 bases. The sequenced material came from peripheral blood. CDR3 protein: CASSPISGGSYNEQFF. CDR3 DNA: TGTGCCAGCAGCCCAATTAGCGGAGGCTCCTACAATGAGCAGTTCTTC.